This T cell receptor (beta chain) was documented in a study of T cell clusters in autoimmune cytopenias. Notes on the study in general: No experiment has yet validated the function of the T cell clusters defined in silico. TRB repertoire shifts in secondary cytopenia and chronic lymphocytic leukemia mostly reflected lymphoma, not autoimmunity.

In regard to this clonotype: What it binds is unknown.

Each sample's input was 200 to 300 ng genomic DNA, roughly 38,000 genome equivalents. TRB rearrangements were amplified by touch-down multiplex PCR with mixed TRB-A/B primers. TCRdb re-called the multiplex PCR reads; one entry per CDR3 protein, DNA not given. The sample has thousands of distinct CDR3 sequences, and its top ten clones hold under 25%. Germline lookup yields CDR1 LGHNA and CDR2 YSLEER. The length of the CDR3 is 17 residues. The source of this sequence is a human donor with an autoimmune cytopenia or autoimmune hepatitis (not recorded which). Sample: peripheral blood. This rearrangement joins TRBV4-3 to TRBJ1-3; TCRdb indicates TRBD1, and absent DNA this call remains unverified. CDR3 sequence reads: CASSPGRGTGYGNTIYF.